This entry is about one T cell receptor (beta chain). Per the study methods: Amplified reference gene primers provided the basis for estimating nucleated cell counts. Profiling relied on immunoSEQ multiplex PCR, and the TCRdb table lists in-frame clones only, not all of them. That table is the source of V, J and clone size, and D and trimming were worked out from the DNA. In the table there are some 350,000 clones, around 87% of which are singletons. The source of the sample is a study of blood T cell repertoires in COVID-19. For the study at large: The samples span acute and convalescent COVID-19 from the United States, Italy and Spain. PBMCs, B-cell-depleted T cells, or T cells provided the cDNA or gDNA that made up the material.

V lost 6 bases to trimming and J lost 3 bases; unmatched junction nucleotides: 11. This CDR3 contains 16 residues. The germline CDR1 and CDR2 sequences are MNHEY and SMNVEV (reference sequence). V and J are TRBV27 and TRBJ1-5, with TRBD1 matching 7 bases. The sequence came from a man between 18 and 29 years old with active or convalescent COVID-19. Sequenced sample: peripheral blood. The CDR3 DNA is TGTGCCAGCAGCCCCGCCGCAGGGGGGAACAATCAGCCCCAGCATTTT. Translated, it gives CASSPAAGGNNQPQHF.